The 13 T cell receptor beta chains listed next were all sequenced from one sample in a study of read filtering for tumor transcriptome and immune sequencing. This library used roughly 400 ng RNA and molecular barcoded adaptors spanning alpha/delta and beta/gamma chains. TCRdb analysed the reads with MiXCR anew, one entry per CDR3 protein. The profile shows 90,000 to 95,000 distinct CDR3 sequences, under 25% of them singletons. The specimen sequenced was a population of CD138-negative cells sorted from bone marrow. The source is a donor at least 40 years old with multiple myeloma.

This clonotype was counted a single time. The gene calls are TRBV11-2 and TRBJ2-6; D gene unclear. This CDR3 comprises 13 residues. V was trimmed by 5 bases and J by 5 bases, leaving 7 bases between them. CDR1 and CDR2 from the germline V gene are SGHAT and FQNNGV. The CDR3 loop reads CASSAIRANVLTF. The DNA for the CDR3 is TGTGCCAGCAGCGCCATAAGGGCCAACGTCCTGACTTTC. The full variable domain, in which reference TRBV11-2 and TRBJ2-6 provide the parts outside the CDR3, is EAGVAQSPRYKIIEKRQSVAFWCNPISGHATLYWYQQILGQGPKLLIQFQNNGVVDDSQLPKDRFSAERLKGVDSTLKIQPAKLEDSAVYLCASSAIRANVLTFGAGSRLTVL.

This clonotype was found a few times. The chain employs TRBV7-6 and TRBJ1-6, with D perhaps matching TRBD1 (5 bases). CDR1 is SGHVS and CDR2 is FNYEAQ in the germline V gene. V dropped 2 bases and J dropped 10 bases, with 15 bases sitting between them. The CDR3 extends over 15 amino acids. The CDR3 protein is CASSLMGPSLSPLHF. CDR3 in DNA: TGTGCCAGCAGCTTAATGGGACCCAGTCTATCACCCCTCCACTTT.

A word on this clonotype: At one boundary the junction diverges from the germline segment, which might be a read error. The chain combines TRBV20-1 with TRBJ2-1, with 9 bases identical to TRBD2. Per germline, CDR1 DFQATT and CDR2 SNEGSKA (reference sequence). The CDR3 is made up of 16 amino acids. The CDR3 sequence is CSAGGRSGGTCNEQLF. CDR3 nucleotides: TGCAGTGCTGGCGGTCGTAGCGGGGGAACCTGCAATGAGCAGCTCTTC.

This sequence joins TRBV19 and TRBJ2-7; 7 bases are shared with TRBD1. CDR3 size: 16 residues. Losses at the gene ends were 2 bases for V and 2 bases for J; bases not matched to a gene: 9. Looked up from germline, CDR1 is LNHDA and CDR2 is SQIVND (reference sequence). CDR3 protein: CASSITYRGPPYEQYF. CDR3 DNA: TGTGCCAGTAGTATAACCTACAGGGGCCCCCCCTACGAGCAGTACTTC. Combining the CDR3 with reference TRBV19 and TRBJ2-7 gives the whole variable domain DGGITQSPKYLFRKEGQNVTLSCEQNLNHDAMYWYRQDPGQGLRLIYYSQIVNDFQKGDIAEGYSVSREKKESFPLTVTSAQKNPTAFYLCASSITYRGPPYEQYFGPGTRLTVT.

This clonotype was recorded at least ten times. The rearrangement uses TRBV12-3 or TRBV12-4 and TRBJ2-7; 9 nucleotides match TRBD1. This CDR3 has 16 amino acids. Trimming cost V 5 bases and J 4 bases; bases outside gene matches: 12. Here the CDR3 DNA reads TGTGCCAGCAGTCCCGGGACAGGGTATGTAGAATACGAGCAGTACTTC. It is translated as CASSPGTGYVEYEQYF.

Ten or more counts support this clonotype. The CDR3 DNA reads TGTGCCAGCAGACCACACTACACCACAGATACGCAGTATTTT. Translating gives CASRPHYTTDTQYF. The J gene is TRBJ2-3, the V gene TRBV7-3; no firm D call. Trimming shortened V by 6 bases and J by 2 bases, and 12 bases separated the two germline ends. This CDR3 has 14 residues. Looked up from germline, CDR1 is SGHTA and CDR2 is FQGTGA.

This clonotype appeared many times. The chain is built from TRBV5-1 and TRBJ2-4, with no clear D. Germline-derived CDR1 and CDR2 are SGHRS and YFSETQ. V lost 0 bases and J lost 1, with 17 bases in between. The CDR3 extends over 18 amino acids. The CDR3, as DNA: TGCGCCAGCAGCTTGGGGGCAGGCCACGTTGGGGCCAAAAACATTCAGTACTTC. This sequence encodes CASSLGAGHVGAKNIQYF.

This clonotype was picked up one time. The gene calls are TRBV13 and TRBJ1-1, with 9 bases matching TRBD1. Germline values: CDR1 PRHDT, CDR2 FYEKMQ (reference sequence). The length of the CDR3 is 15 residues. With V trimmed by 5 bases and J by 4 bases, 8 bases remained unmatched. CDR3 amino acids: CASSLQGAQVTEAFF. DNA for the CDR3: TGTGCCAGCAGCCTACAGGGGGCGCAGGTCACTGAAGCTTTCTTT.

This clonotype was seen ten or more times. This chain links TRBV10-3 with TRBJ2-1; 7 bases line up with TRBD1. The CDR3 covers 12 residues. Germline CDR1 ENHRY, CDR2 SYGVKD. The junction had 1 base not matched to a gene; V was cut back by 8 bases and J by 3 bases. CDR3 in amino acids: CAIGTVYNEQFF. The DNA for the CDR3 is TGTGCCATCGGGACAGTCTACAATGAGCAGTTCTTC.

This clonotype was observed at least ten times. This rearrangement joins TRBV5-1 to TRBJ1-5, with no clear D. Between the trimmed V and J ends, which lost 4 bases and 4 bases, there was a span of 18 bases. The CDR3 runs 16 residues. The germline V gene encodes CDR1 SGHRS and CDR2 YFSETQ. CDR3 sequence reads: CASSPTTGIGNQPQHF. The CDR3 DNA sequence: TGCGCCAGCAGCCCCACTACCGGGATCGGAAATCAGCCCCAGCATTTT.

V usage is TRBV29-1 and J usage is TRBJ1-2; D unresolved. Deletions cut 3 bases from V and 4 bases from J, with 9 bases between. Germline CDR1 and CDR2: SQVTM and ANQGSEA. The CDR3 extends over 12 amino acids. The CDR3 DNA sequence: TGCAGCGTTGAGCTAGGGAGCTATGGCTACACCTTC. This gives the protein CSVELGSYGYTF.

This clonotype has ten or more counts. The genes are TRBV2 and TRBJ1-5; 9 bases agree with TRBD1. Trimming cost V 6 bases and J 1 base; bases outside gene matches: 4. The germline gives CDR1 SNHLY, CDR2 FYNNEI. The CDR3 is 15 amino acids. The CDR3 reads CASSAGTGSNQPQHF. CDR3 in DNA: TGTGCCAGCAGCGCCGGGACAGGGAGCAATCAGCCCCAGCATTTT.

This clonotype was counted at least ten times. This chain links TRBV3-1 with TRBJ2-2; 7 bases agree with TRBD1. This CDR3 comprises 14 residues. Germline loops: CDR1 LGHDT, CDR2 YNNKEL (reference sequence). V shed 3 bases, J shed 7 bases, and the junction held 5 bases outside the gene matches. In nucleotides, the CDR3 is TGTGCCAGCAGCCACCACAGGGGAAACGGGGAGCTGTTTTTT. Encoded protein: CASSHHRGNGELFF.